What follows are 16 T cell receptor beta chains derived from one specimen sequenced in a study of beta chain features in type 1 diabetes. The sequenced template was cDNA made from the entire isolated RNA. The protocol was immunoSEQ multiplex PCR, while the TCRdb copy is restricted to in-frame clones and leaves out a portion. The sample contains hundreds of thousands of clones, roughly 30% of which appear only once. The specimen was naive CD4+ T cells from blood. The receptor source for this set is a man younger than 35 in good health.

This clone has a handful of counts. This chain uses TRBV28 with TRBJ2-5; 7 bases are shared with TRBD1. Trimming removed 5 bases from V and 5 bases from J; junction bases left unmatched: 11. Germline CDR1 is MDHEN and CDR2 is SYDVKM. The CDR3 sequence is 15 residues long. The CDR3 here is CASSKPDRPRETQYF. CDR3 DNA: TGTGCCAGCAGTAAACCGGACAGGCCGCGGGAGACCCAGTACTTC.

As for this clone: One end of the junction does not line up with germline, which may come from a read error. The gene calls are TRBV2 and TRBJ2-2; D is undetermined. This CDR3 region has 13 residues. The V gene's germline CDR1 is SNHLY and CDR2 FYNNEI. CDR3 in amino acids: CASSEEITGELFF. In DNA, the CDR3 is TGTGCCAGCAGCGAAGAGATCACCGGGGAGCTGTTTTTT.

CDR3 bases: TGTGCCAGCAGCGACAGGTTCAGCAATCAGCCCCAGCATTTT. Protein product: CASSDRFSNQPQHF. This sequence joins TRBV9 and TRBJ1-5; weak D call: TRBD1 (5 bases). V gave up 3 bases and J gave up 1 base, with 8 bases separating them. The CDR3 contains 14 residues. Germline values: CDR1 SGDLS, CDR2 YYNGEE.

The chain uses TRBV6-6 and TRBJ2-7; D is uncertain. Germline values: CDR1 MNHNY, CDR2 SVGAGI (reference sequence). The V gene lost 0 bases and the J gene lost 4 bases, with 7 bases spanning the gap. This CDR3 region has 13 residues. The CDR3, as DNA: TGTGCCAGCAGTTACTCACTCTTTTACGAGCAGTACTTC. It specifies CASSYSLFYEQYF.

A remark on this clone: A junction end diverges from the germline sequence, so it may reflect a read error. The rearrangement uses TRBV7-2 and TRBJ2-5; 9 bases align to TRBD2. CDR1 and CDR2 (germline): SGHTA, FQGNSA. The CDR3 runs to 14 residues. The CDR3: CASSFEISGSRKDF. The CDR3 DNA sequence: TGTGCCAGCAGCTTTGAGATTAGCGGGAGTAGAAAAGACTTC.

The chain links TRBV30 to TRBJ1-2, with a weak D call TRBD1 (5 bases). The length of the CDR3 is 14 residues. The V gene lost 3 bases and the J gene lost 8 bases, with 19 bases spanning the gap. CDR1 GTSNPN and CDR2 SVGIG come from the germline V gene (reference sequence). The DNA for the CDR3 is TGTGCCTGGAGGGTACCCGGGACCGCCCGGGGCTACACCTTC. It translates to CAWRVPGTARGYTF.

CDR3 residues: CASSSLGGAKANEQFF. The DNA of the CDR3 is TGTGCCAGCAGCTCCCTCGGGGGGGCGAAGGCGAATGAGCAGTTCTTC. The rearrangement uses TRBV5-4 and TRBJ2-1; 8 bases agree with TRBD2. Trimming removed 3 bases from V and 7 bases from J; junction bases left unmatched: 12. CDR1 is SGHNT and CDR2 is YYREEE in the germline V gene (reference sequence). This CDR3 contains 16 residues.

The chain is built from TRBV6-5 and TRBJ2-7, with D possibly matching TRBD1 (6 bases). The CDR3 extends over 14 amino acids. Trimming stripped 0 bases from V and 5 bases from J, with 11 bases between. CDR1 is MNHEY and CDR2 is SVGAGI in the germline V gene. Here the CDR3 reads CASSYSRQEHEQYF. The CDR3 nucleotides read TGTGCCAGCAGTTACTCGAGACAGGAGCACGAGCAGTACTTC.

Regarding this clone: Additional DNA sequences in this sample encode the identical CDR3. The CDR3 DNA reads as TGTGCCAGCAGCTTAACGCTAGCAGATACGCAGTATTTT. As protein: CASSLTLADTQYF. This sequence joins TRBV7-3 and TRBJ2-3; D not resolved. Trimming cost V 0 bases and J 4 bases, with 5 bases left between them. This CDR3 contains 13 residues. CDR1 is SGHTA, CDR2 FQGTGA, per germline. Variable domain in full (rest from reference TRBV7-3 and TRBJ2-3): GAGVSQTPSNKVTEKGKYVELRCDPISGHTALYWYRQSLGQGPEFLIYFQGTGAADDSGLPNDRFFAVRPEGSVSTLKIQRTERGDSAVYLCASSLTLADTQYFGPGTRLTVL.

This chain uses TRBV7-2 with TRBJ2-7; D is unclear. The CDR3 loop spans 12 amino acids. The V gene's germline CDR1 is SGHTA and CDR2 FQGNSA. Trimming removed 5 bases at V and 2 bases at J, with 7 bases between. The CDR3 DNA reads TGTGCCAGCAGCCGAGACACCTACGAGCAGTACTTC. Protein product: CASSRDTYEQYF.

The V call is TRBV18, the J call TRBJ2-4; D is possibly TRBD1 or TRBD2 (5 bases each). Trimming pared 0 bases from V and 3 bases from J, leaving 12 bases between. This CDR3 is 16 amino acids long. The germline gives CDR1 KGHSH, CDR2 LQKENI. This chain's CDR3 is CASSPPGRDDKNIQYF. For the CDR3, the DNA is TGTGCCAGCTCACCACCGGGCAGGGACGACAAAAACATTCAGTACTTC.

This clone has only a few counts. The chain links TRBV18 to TRBJ2-3; TRBD2 matches at 7 bases. Germline CDR1 KGHSH, CDR2 LQKENI. The CDR3 loop spans 16 amino acids. The V gene end was trimmed by 3 bases and the J gene end by 0 bases; junction bases not matched to a gene: 6. The CDR3 DNA is TGTGCCAGCTCACCGCTAGCGGCTACTAGCACAGATACGCAGTATTTT. It encodes CASSPLAATSTDTQYF.

There are a few counts of this clone. The chain has TRBV30 and TRBJ2-5, with TRBD2 matching 10 bases. V gave up 2 bases and J gave up 2 bases; unmatched junction bases: 8. In germline, CDR1 is GTSNPN, CDR2 SVGIG (reference sequence). The CDR3 extends over 16 amino acids. The CDR3 here is CAWSPWRTSGQETQYF. In nucleotides, the CDR3 is TGTGCCTGGAGTCCTTGGAGGACTAGCGGTCAAGAGACCCAGTACTTC.

This clone was seen more than once but under ten times. Other DNA sequences from this sample encode an identical CDR3 as well. The rearrangement joins TRBV7-9 to TRBJ2-3; no reliable D call. Trimming took 5 bases from V and 0 from J, leaving 3 bases between them. The CDR3 consists of 12 residues. The germline CDR1 and CDR2 sequences are SEHNR and FQNEAQ (reference sequence). The CDR3 spells CASSPSTDTQYF. CDR3 bases: TGTGCCAGCAGCCCAAGCACAGATACGCAGTATTTT.

This clone was picked up one time. The CDR3: CASSLGSSGYTYNEQFF. The CDR3 DNA reads as TGTGCCAGCAGCTTAGGGTCTAGCGGGTATACCTACAATGAGCAGTTCTTC. The chain joins TRBV7-9 to TRBJ2-1; 8 bases are a match to TRBD2. The CDR3 totals 17 residues. V lost 1 base, J lost 2 bases, and 7 bases stayed unmatched. Germline V gene data show CDR1 as SEHNR and CDR2 as FQNEAQ (reference sequence).

V usage is TRBV7-9 and J usage is TRBJ2-3; unclear D gene. The V end lost 2 bases, the J end lost 13 bases, and 13 bases lay between the germline ends. Germline-derived CDR1 and CDR2 are SEHNR and FQNEAQ (reference sequence). The CDR3 is 12 amino acids. Here the CDR3 DNA reads TGTGCCAGCAGCTTACGAGATGGAACCGAGTATTTT. As protein: CASSLRDGTEYF.